This paragraph covers one T cell receptor beta chain sequence. These data are taken from a study of beta chain features in type 1 diabetes. The CDR3 sequence is 12 residues long. Germline CDR1 SGHNT, CDR2 YYREEE (reference sequence). The V gene lost 0 bases and the J gene lost 4 bases, with 4 bases spanning the gap. TCRB transcripts that were expressed got sequenced, as all of the isolated RNA had been reverse transcribed. The data were produced by immunoSEQ multiplex PCR, yet TCRdb's version contains in-frame clones alone and is incomplete. Of more than 150,000 clones listed, about 13% were seen once; the top ten hold less than 0.7%.

The specimen sequenced was central memory CD4+ T cells from blood. The chain uses TRBV5-4 and TRBJ1-2; no firm D call. This clonotype originated in a woman between 18 and 29 years old in good health. CDR3: CASSLDIYGYTF. The CDR3 DNA follows: TGTGCCAGCAGCTTGGACATCTATGGCTACACCTTC. The full variable domain, rest sourced from reference TRBV5-4 and TRBJ1-2, is ETGVTQSPTHLIKTRGQQVTLRCSSQSGHNTVSWYQQALGQGPQFIFQYYREEENGRGNFPPRFSGLQFPNYSSELNVNALELDDSALYLCASSLDIYGYTFGSGTRLTVV.